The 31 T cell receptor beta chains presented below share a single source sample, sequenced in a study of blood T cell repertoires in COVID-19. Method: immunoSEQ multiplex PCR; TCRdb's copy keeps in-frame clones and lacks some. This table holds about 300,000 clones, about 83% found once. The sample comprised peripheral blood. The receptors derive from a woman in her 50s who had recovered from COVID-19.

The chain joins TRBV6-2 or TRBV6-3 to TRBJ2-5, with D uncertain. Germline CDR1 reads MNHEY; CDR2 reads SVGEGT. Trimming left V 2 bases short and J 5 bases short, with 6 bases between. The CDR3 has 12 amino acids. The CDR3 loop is CASSYGPETQYF. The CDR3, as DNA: TGTGCCAGCAGTTACGGGCCGGAGACCCAGTACTTC.

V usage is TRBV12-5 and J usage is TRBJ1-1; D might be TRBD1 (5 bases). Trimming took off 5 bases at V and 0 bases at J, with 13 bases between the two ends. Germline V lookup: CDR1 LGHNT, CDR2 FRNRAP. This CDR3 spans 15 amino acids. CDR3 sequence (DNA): TGTGCTAGTGGTCCCGGGGAGGGACTGAACACTGAAGCTTTCTTT. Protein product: CASGPGEGLNTEAFF.

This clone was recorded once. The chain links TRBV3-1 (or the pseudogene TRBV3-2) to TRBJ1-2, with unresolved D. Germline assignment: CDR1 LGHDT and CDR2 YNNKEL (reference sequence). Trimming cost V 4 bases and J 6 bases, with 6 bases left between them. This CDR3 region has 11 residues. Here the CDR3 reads CASSRGDGYTF. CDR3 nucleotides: TGTGCCAGCAGCCGAGGTGATGGCTACACCTTC.

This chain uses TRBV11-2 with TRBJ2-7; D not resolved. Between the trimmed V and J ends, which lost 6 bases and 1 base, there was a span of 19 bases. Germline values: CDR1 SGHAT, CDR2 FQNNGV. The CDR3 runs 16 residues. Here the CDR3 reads CASSFDNSPLSYEQYF. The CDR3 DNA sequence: TGTGCCAGCAGTTTCGACAATTCCCCTTTATCCTACGAGCAGTACTTC.

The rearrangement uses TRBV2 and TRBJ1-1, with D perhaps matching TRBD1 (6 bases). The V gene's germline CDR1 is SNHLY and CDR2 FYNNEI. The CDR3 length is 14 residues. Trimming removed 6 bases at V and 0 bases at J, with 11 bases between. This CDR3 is CASSSGVLNTEAFF. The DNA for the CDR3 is TGTGCCAGCAGCTCAGGGGTCCTGAACACTGAAGCTTTCTTT.

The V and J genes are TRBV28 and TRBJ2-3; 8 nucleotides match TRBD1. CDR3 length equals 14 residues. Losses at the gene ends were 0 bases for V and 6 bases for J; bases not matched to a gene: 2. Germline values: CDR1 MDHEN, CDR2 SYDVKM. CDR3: CASSLWDRVDTQYF. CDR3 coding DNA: TGTGCCAGCAGTTTATGGGACAGGGTCGATACGCAGTATTTT.

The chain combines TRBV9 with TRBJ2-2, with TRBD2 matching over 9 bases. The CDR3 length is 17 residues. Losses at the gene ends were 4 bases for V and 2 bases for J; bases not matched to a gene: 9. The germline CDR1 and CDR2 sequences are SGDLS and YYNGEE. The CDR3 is CASSFSLTSGNTGELFF. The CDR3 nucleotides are TGTGCCAGCAGCTTTTCCCTGACTAGCGGAAACACCGGGGAGCTGTTTTTT.

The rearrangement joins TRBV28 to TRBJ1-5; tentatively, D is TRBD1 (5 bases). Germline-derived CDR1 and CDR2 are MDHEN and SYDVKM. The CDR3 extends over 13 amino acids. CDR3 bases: TGTGCTACTCTCATCAGGGGCAATCAGCCCCAGCATTTT. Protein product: CATLIRGNQPQHF.

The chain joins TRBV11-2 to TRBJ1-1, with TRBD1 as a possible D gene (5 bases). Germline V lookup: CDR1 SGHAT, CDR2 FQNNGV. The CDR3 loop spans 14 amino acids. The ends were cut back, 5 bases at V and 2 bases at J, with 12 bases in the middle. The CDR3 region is CASSEEGTNTEAFF. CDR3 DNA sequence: TGTGCCAGCAGCGAGGAGGGGACTAACACTGAAGCTTTCTTT.

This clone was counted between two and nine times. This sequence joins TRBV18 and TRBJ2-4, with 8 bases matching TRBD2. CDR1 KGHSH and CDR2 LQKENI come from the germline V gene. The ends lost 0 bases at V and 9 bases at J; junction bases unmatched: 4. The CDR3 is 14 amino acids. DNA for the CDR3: TGTGCCAGCTCACCACCCGGGGGGGACATCATTCAGTACTTC. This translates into CASSPPGGDIIQYF.

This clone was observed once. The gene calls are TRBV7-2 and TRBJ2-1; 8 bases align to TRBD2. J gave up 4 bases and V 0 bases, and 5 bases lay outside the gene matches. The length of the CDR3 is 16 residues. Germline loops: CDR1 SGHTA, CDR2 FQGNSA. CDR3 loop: CASSLAGAGVYNEQFF. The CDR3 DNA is TGTGCCAGCAGCTTAGCGGGAGCGGGGGTGTACAATGAGCAGTTCTTC.

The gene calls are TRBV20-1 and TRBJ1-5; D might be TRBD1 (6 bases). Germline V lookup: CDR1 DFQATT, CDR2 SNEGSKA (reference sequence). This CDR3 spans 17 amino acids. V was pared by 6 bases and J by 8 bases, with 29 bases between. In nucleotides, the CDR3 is TGCAGTGCAAGTCGACTATCGGGACAACTAAGAGCGGAGCCCCAGCATTTT. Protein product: CSASRLSGQLRAEPQHF.

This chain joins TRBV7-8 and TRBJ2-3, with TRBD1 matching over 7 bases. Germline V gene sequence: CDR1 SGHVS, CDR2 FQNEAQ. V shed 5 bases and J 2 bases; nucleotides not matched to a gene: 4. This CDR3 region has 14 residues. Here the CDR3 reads CASSRQGNTDTQYF. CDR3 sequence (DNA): TGTGCCAGCAGCAGACAGGGTAACACAGATACGCAGTATTTT.

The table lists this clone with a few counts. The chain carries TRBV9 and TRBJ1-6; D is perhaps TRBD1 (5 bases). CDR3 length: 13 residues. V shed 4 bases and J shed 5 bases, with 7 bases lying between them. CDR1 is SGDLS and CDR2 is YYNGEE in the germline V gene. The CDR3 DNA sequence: TGTGCCAGCAGCACAGGACATAATTCACCCCTCCACTTT. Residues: CASSTGHNSPLHF.

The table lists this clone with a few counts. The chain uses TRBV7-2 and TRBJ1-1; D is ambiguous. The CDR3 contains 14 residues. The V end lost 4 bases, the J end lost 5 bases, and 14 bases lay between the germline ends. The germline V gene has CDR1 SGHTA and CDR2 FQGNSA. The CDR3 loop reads CASSYRVGGTEAFF. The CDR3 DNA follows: TGTGCCAGCAGCTACCGGGTGGGCGGGACTGAAGCTTTCTTT.

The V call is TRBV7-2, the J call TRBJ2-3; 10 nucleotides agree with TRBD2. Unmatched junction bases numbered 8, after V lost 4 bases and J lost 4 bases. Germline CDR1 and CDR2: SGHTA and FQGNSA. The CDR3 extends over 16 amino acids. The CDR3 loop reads CASSSRTSGSPDTQYF. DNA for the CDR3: TGTGCCAGCAGCTCTCGGACTAGCGGAAGCCCAGATACGCAGTATTTT.

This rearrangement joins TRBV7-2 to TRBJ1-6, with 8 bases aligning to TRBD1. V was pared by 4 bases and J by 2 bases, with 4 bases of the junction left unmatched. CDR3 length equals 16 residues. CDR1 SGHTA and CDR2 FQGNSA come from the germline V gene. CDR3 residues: CASSSWTGTYNSPLHF. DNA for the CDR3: TGTGCCAGCAGCTCCTGGACAGGGACCTATAATTCACCCCTCCACTTT.

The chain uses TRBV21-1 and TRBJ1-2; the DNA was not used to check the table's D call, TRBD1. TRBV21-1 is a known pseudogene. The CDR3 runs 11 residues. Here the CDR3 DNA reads TGTGCCAGCAGCAAAGGTACAGGCTACACCTTC. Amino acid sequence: CASSKGTGYTF.

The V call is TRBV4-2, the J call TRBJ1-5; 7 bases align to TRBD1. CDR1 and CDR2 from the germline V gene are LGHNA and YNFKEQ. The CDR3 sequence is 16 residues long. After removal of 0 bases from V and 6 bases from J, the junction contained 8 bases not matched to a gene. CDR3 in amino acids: CASSQDRAGGFQPQHF. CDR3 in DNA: TGTGCCAGCAGCCAAGATAGGGCAGGGGGTTTTCAGCCCCAGCATTTT.

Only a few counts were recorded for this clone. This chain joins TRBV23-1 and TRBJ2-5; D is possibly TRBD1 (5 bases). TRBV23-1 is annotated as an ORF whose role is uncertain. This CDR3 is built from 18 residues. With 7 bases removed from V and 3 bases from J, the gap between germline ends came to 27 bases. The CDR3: CASMKRGRAGMRKETQYF. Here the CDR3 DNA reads TGCGCCAGCATGAAAAGGGGTCGTGCAGGGATGAGGAAAGAGACCCAGTACTTC.

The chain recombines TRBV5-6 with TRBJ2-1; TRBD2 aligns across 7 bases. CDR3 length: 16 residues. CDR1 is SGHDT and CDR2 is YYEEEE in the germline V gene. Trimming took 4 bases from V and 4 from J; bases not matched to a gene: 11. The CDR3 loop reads CASSRWEGQLYNEQFF. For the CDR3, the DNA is TGTGCCAGCAGCCGTTGGGAGGGGCAGCTTTACAATGAGCAGTTCTTC.

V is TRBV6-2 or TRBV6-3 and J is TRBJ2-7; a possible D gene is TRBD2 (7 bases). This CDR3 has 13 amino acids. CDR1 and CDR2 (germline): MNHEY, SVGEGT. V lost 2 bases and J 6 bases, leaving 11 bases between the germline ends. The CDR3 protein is CASSYRGAGEQYF. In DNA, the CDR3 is TGTGCCAGCAGTTACCGGGGGGCGGGCGAGCAGTACTTC.

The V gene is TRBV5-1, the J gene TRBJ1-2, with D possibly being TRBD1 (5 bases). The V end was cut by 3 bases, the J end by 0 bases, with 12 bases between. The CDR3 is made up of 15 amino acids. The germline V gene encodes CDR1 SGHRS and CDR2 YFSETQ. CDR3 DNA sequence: TGCGCCAGCAGCTCCGACAGACTGACTAACTATGGCTACACCTTC. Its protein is CASSSDRLTNYGYTF. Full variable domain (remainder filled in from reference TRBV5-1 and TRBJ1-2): KAGVTQTPRYLIKTRGQQVTLSCSPISGHRSVSWYQQTPGQGLQFLFEYFSETQRNKGNFPGRFSGRQFSNSRSEMNVSTLELGDSALYLCASSSDRLTNYGYTFGSGTRLTVV.

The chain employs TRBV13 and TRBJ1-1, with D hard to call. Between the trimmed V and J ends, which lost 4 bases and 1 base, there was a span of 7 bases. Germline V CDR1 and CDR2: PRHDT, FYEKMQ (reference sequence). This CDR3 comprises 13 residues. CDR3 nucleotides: TGTGCCAGCAGCTCTGAGAGGAACACTGAAGCTTTCTTT. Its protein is CASSSERNTEAFF.

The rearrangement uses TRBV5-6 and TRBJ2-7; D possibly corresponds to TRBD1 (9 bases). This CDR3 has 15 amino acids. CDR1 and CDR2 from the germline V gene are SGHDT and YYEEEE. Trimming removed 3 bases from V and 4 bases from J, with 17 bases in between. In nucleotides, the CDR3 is TGTGCCAGCAGCTCGGGGGGGACAGGGTTGTACGAGCAGTACTTC. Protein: CASSSGGTGLYEQYF.

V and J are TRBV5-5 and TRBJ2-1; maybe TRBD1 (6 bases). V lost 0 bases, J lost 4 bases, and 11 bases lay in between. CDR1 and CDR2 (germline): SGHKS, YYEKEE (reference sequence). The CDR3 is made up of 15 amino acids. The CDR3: CASSLVGQTYNEQFF. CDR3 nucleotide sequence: TGTGCCAGCAGCTTGGTAGGACAGACTTACAATGAGCAGTTCTTC.

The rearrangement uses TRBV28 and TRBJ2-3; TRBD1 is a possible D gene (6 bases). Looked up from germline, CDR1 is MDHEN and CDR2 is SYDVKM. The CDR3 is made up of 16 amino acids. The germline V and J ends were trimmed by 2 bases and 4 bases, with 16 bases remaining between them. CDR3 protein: CASSLGPQGTADTQYF. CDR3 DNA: TGTGCCAGCAGTTTAGGGCCCCAGGGGACCGCAGATACGCAGTATTTT.

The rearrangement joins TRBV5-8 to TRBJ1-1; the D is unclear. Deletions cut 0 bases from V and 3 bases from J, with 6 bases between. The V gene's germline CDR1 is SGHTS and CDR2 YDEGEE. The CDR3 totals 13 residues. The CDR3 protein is CASSLGAYTEAFF. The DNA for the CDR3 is TGTGCCAGCAGCTTGGGCGCCTACACTGAAGCTTTCTTT.

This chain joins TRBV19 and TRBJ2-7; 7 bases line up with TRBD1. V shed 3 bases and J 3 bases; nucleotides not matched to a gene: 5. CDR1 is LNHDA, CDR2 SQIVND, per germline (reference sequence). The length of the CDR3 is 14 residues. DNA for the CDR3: TGTGCCAGTAGTATGTCAGGGGGTGGCTACGAGCAGTACTTC. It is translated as CASSMSGGGYEQYF.

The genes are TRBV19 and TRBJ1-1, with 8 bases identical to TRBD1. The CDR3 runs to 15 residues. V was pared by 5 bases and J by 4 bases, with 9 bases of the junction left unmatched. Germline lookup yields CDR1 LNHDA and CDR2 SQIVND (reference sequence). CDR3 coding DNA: TGTGCCAGTAGTTTCCGACAGGGGAGAGGCACTGAAGCTTTCTTT. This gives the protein CASSFRQGRGTEAFF.

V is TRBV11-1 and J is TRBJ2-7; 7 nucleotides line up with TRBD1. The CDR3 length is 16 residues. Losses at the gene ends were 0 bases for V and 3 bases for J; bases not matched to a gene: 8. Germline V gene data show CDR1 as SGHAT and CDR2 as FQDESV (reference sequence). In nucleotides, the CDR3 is TGTGCCAGCAGCTTAGCTGGCAGACAGGGCCACTACGAGCAGTACTTC. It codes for CASSLAGRQGHYEQYF.